The rows below give T cell receptor beta chains drawn from one sample of a study of early T cells in non-severe SARS-CoV-2 infection. TCRdb reanalysed the 5' RACE reads using MiXCR and keeps one entry per CDR3 protein. Among approximately 89,000 distinct CDR3 sequences, over 12% were seen once, and the ten largest hold 3% to 3.5%. Sequenced material: whole blood. These receptors were obtained from an adult who was a healthcare worker with PCR-confirmed SARS-CoV-2 infection or an uninfected control (not recorded which). The CDR3 runs from the conserved cysteine through the conserved F or W. Each record gives: J gene, V gene, clone size, D gene, CDR3 DNA, CDR3 protein. A D gene is named only where the DNA matches it firmly. Not every row has a clone size; where given, it reads once, few, many or a size class.

TRBJ2-7 | TRBV20-1 | - | - | TGCAGTGCAAGGACAGAGAGGTCCTACGAGCAGTACTTC | CSARTERSYEQYF
TRBJ2-7 | TRBV18 | few | - | TGTGCCAGCTCACCTTTCTCCGAGACAGAAAACGAGCAGTACTTC | CASSPFSETENEQYF
TRBJ2-3 | TRBV27 | many | - | TGTGCCGAAGACTTGGACCGGGACAACTTTAGCACAGATACGCAGTATTTT | CAEDLDRDNFSTDTQYF
TRBJ2-5 | TRBV6-7 | few | TRBD2 | TGTGCCAGCAGTTGCCACTTAGCGGGAGGCCAGTACCAAGAGACCCAGTACTTC | CASSCHLAGGQYQETQYF
TRBJ2-3 | TRBV18 | - | TRBD2 | TGTGCCAGCTCAATCCGACTAGCGGGGGCAGATACGCAGTATTTT | CASSIRLAGADTQYF
TRBJ2-1 | TRBV20-1 | - | - | TGCAGTGCTTCCCCCTACAATGAGCAGTTCTTC | CSASPYNEQFF
TRBJ2-5 | TRBV11-2 | few | - | TGTGCCAGCAGCTCTACACGGGAGTCTCGGCGGGAGACCCAGTACTTC | CASSSTRESRRETQYF
TRBJ2-5 | TRBV29-1 | few | - | TGCAGCGTTCGTTGGGGGCAAGAGACCCAGTACTTC | CSVRWGQETQYF
TRBJ1-5 | TRBV12-5 | few | - | TGTGCTAGCTCCCCCGGGGGTGGAGGTCAGCCCCAGCATTTT | CASSPGGGGQPQHF
TRBJ1-1 | TRBV6-6 | few | - | TGTGCCAGCAGTTACCCCCGACATCCTACCTACACTGAAGCTTTCTTT | CASSYPRHPTYTEAFF
TRBJ2-6 | TRBV2 | - | - | TGTGCCAGCATAGTCACCGCTGGGGCCAACGTCCTGACTTTC | CASIVTAGANVLTF
TRBJ2-1 | TRBV24-1 | - | - | TGTGCCACCGCCTCCCCCGCCGGGAATTCCTACAATGAGCAGTTCTTC | CATASPAGNSYNEQFF
TRBJ1-2 | TRBV5-1 | - | TRBD1 | TGCGCCAGCAGCAAAGGGACAGGGGATGGCTACACCTTC | CASSKGTGDGYTF
TRBJ1-3 | TRBV2 | many | - | TGTGCCAGCAGGCGGGACACAGCTGGTGGAAACACCATATATTTT | CASRRDTAGGNTIYF
TRBJ1-5 | TRBV20-1 | few | - | TGCAGTGCTAGAACTCAGGGCAGGCAGCCCCAGCATTTT | CSARTQGRQPQHF
TRBJ2-7 | TRBV6-5 | few | - | TGTGCCAGCAGTACCCTCCCGGGCTACGAGCAGTACTTC | CASSTLPGYEQYF
TRBJ2-7 | TRBV18 | many | TRBD1 | TGTGCCAGCTCACCACGGGACAGGGACGAGCAGTACTTC | CASSPRDRDEQYF
TRBJ2-2 | TRBV7-3 | many | - | TGTGCCAGCAGCTTAAGTCGACAGCTGAACACCGGGGAGCTGTTTTTT | CASSLSRQLNTGELFF
TRBJ2-7 | TRBV7-6 | many | - | TGTGCCAGCAGCTTAGTGGGGGTGGGCGAGCAGTACTTC | CASSLVGVGEQYF
TRBJ2-7 | TRBV11-2 | - | - | TGTGCCAGCAGCCAGGAATCAGGGGCTCCCTACGAGCAGTACTTC | CASSQESGAPYEQYF
TRBJ2-3 | TRBV7-6 | many | - | TGTGCCAGCAGCTTTTTAGGGACTCGGGCAGATACGCAGTATTTT | CASSFLGTRADTQYF
TRBJ2-1 | TRBV10-1 | few | - | TGCGCCAGCAGTGCTGTTATAGGGCGCGGTGAGCAGTTCTTC | CASSAVIGRGEQFF
TRBJ1-4 | TRBV9 | - | - | TGTGCCAGCAGGGGCAGGGAGGGGAAACTGTTTTTT | CASRGREGKLFF
TRBJ2-7 | TRBV29-1 | few | TRBD1 | TGCAGCGTGGACAGGGGGGGCTACGAGCAGTACTTC | CSVDRGGYEQYF
TRBJ2-1 | TRBV12-3/TRBV12-4 | many | TRBD1 | TGTGCCAGCAGTCCCGGGACAGGAGGGGTACGGGTTGAGCAGTTCTTC | CASSPGTGGVRVEQFF
TRBJ2-7 | TRBV29-1 | few | TRBD2 | TGCAGCGCTAGCGGGAGGGTCGACTACGAGCAGTACTTC | CSASGRVDYEQYF
TRBJ1-1 | TRBV5-1 | few | - | TGCGCCAGCAGCTTGTTCCAGGGGTACATGAACACTGAAGCTTTCTTT | CASSLFQGYMNTEAFF
TRBJ2-5 | TRBV27 | - | - | TGTGCCAGCAGTTCGTGGGCCAACCAAGAGACCCAGTACTTC | CASSSWANQETQYF
TRBJ2-3 | TRBV7-6 | once | - | TGTGCCAGCAGCTTAACTACGCTCAGTAGTCTGCCAGATACGCAGTATTTT | CASSLTTLSSLPDTQYF
TRBJ1-6 | TRBV7-9 | - | TRBD1 | TGTGCCAGCAGCTCGGGACAGATCCAAAATTCACCCCTCCACTTT | CASSSGQIQNSPLHF
TRBJ1-1 | TRBV5-1 | - | - | TGCGCCAGCAGCTGGGAGGTACGCACTGAAGCTTTCTTT | CASSWEVRTEAFF
TRBJ2-1 | TRBV20-1 | - | TRBD1 | TGCAGTGCTCGGGTCGGGACAGGGGAGGCAAATGAGCAGTTCTTC | CSARVGTGEANEQFF
TRBJ2-1 | TRBV4-2 | - | - | TGTGCCAGCAGCCAAGATGGGGGAGCTAATGAGCAGTTCTTC | CASSQDGGANEQFF
TRBJ2-3 | TRBV5-1 | many | - | TGCGCCAGCAGCTTGGAGCTGTCCCTTAACACAGATACGCAGTATTTT | CASSLELSLNTDTQYF
TRBJ1-3 | TRBV21-1 | many | - | TGTGCCAGCAGCAACCGGGACAGGTCTAACTCGGGTGGAAACACCATATATTTT | CASSNRDRSNSGGNTIYF
TRBJ2-7 | TRBV6-2/TRBV6-3 | many | TRBD2 | TGTGCCAGCAGTTTGAGCGGGAGTCGAGACGAGCAGTACTTC | CASSLSGSRDEQYF
TRBJ2-1 | TRBV7-8 | - | TRBD2 | TGTGCCAGCAGCTTAGTTGGGGCGGGAGGAGTTGCTTACAATGAGCAGTTCTTC | CASSLVGAGGVAYNEQFF
TRBJ2-7 | TRBV12-3/TRBV12-4 | few | - | TGTGCCAGCAGTTTTCGGGTCTCCTACGAGCAGTACTTC | CASSFRVSYEQYF
TRBJ2-5 | TRBV3-1 | many | TRBD2 | TGTGCCAGCAGCCCTAGCGGGGGGCCGTGGGAGACCCAGTACTTC | CASSPSGGPWETQYF
TRBJ2-1 | TRBV11-2 | - | - | TGTGCCAGCAGCTTTGGGGAAGGGGAGCAGTTCTTC | CASSFGEGEQFF
TRBJ1-2 | TRBV5-1 | few | - | TGCGCCAGCAGCTCAGGCTATGGCTACACCTTC | CASSSGYGYTF
TRBJ2-5 | TRBV13 | many | - | TGTGCCAGCAGCGGAACAACGGTTACCCAGTACTTC | CASSGTTVTQYF
TRBJ2-2 | TRBV24-1 | once | - | TGTGCCACCAGTGATTCTAAGGGGGTCGCCGGGGAGCTGTTTTTT | CATSDSKGVAGELFF
TRBJ2-1 | TRBV29-1 | many | TRBD2 | TGCAGCGTTGAACTAGCGGGCGCTAGCTACAATGAGCAGTTCTTC | CSVELAGASYNEQFF
TRBJ2-5 | TRBV12-3/TRBV12-4 | once | - | TGTGCCAGCAGTTTCTCGGCTAGGGGACAAGAGACCCAGTACTTC | CASSFSARGQETQYF
TRBJ2-7 | TRBV29-1 | few | TRBD1 | TGCAGCGCTGGGACAGGGCACGAGCAGTACTTC | CSAGTGHEQYF
TRBJ2-3 | TRBV7-6 | many | TRBD2 | TGTGCCAGCGGCGGGAGCCGCACAGATACGCAGTATTTT | CASGGSRTDTQYF
TRBJ1-5 | TRBV30 | many | - | TGTGCCTGGAGTTCTGCCTCCCGTCAGCCCCAGCATTTT | CAWSSASRQPQHF
TRBJ2-5 | TRBV3-1 | many | - | TGTGCCAGCAGCCATGCTTCCGCCCAGTACTTC | CASSHASAQYF
TRBJ1-1 | TRBV7-6 | - | - | TGTGCCAGCAGCTGGGGGAACACTGAAGCTTTCTTT | CASSWGNTEAFF
TRBJ2-5 | TRBV21-1 | - | - | TGTGCCAGCAGCAAATTGTTTGAGACAGTACTCCAAGAGACCCAGTACTTC | CASSKLFETVLQETQYF
TRBJ2-5 | TRBV4-1 | few | - | TGCGCCAGCAGCCCGTCCGACAAGTCGAAAGAGACCCAGTACTTC | CASSPSDKSKETQYF